What follows are 8 T cell receptor beta chains derived from one specimen sequenced in a study of cytomegalovirus exposure and HLA in healthy donors. The study ran its PCR with 60 Vbeta and 13 Jbeta primers. Here immunoSEQ multiplex PCR was the method, and the copy in TCRdb shows in-frame clones only, minus some. The data hold fewer than 250,000 clones, with 82% observed a single time. The sequenced sample consisted of PBMCs. The receptors shown here come from a man aged 35 to 55 in good health and CMV-seropositive.

The gene calls are TRBV19 and TRBJ2-1; 7 nucleotides line up with TRBD1. Germline CDR1 reads LNHDA; CDR2 reads SQIVND (reference sequence). V was clipped by 6 bases and J by 0 bases; unmatched bases: 5. The CDR3 has 15 residues. CDR3 sequence: CASRASGGSYNEQFF. CDR3 DNA sequence: TGTGCCAGTAGGGCTTCAGGGGGCTCCTACAATGAGCAGTTCTTC.

The V and J genes are TRBV30 and TRBJ1-1; D gene ambiguous. CDR3 size: 13 residues. V was trimmed by 2 bases and J by 1 base, leaving 8 bases between them. In germline, CDR1 is GTSNPN, CDR2 SVGIG (reference sequence). CDR3 sequence: CAWSRSRNTEAFF. The CDR3 DNA sequence: TGTGCCTGGAGTCGCAGTCGGAACACTGAAGCTTTCTTT.

CDR3: CSAGTSGRWNEQFF. In nucleotides, the CDR3 is TGCAGCGCCGGGACTAGCGGGAGGTGGAATGAGCAGTTCTTC. V is TRBV29-1 and J is TRBJ2-1; 15 bases line up with TRBD2. V lost 7 bases, J lost 7 bases, and 5 bases stayed unmatched. The CDR3 extends over 14 amino acids. Germline values: CDR1 SQVTM, CDR2 ANQGSEA.

This clone has more than one count but fewer than ten. This rearrangement joins TRBV6-5 to TRBJ1-4, with TRBD1 matching over 9 bases. Trimming cost V 4 bases and J 3 bases; bases outside gene matches: 0. The CDR3 runs 14 residues. Germline V CDR1 and CDR2: MNHEY, SVGAGI. In DNA, the CDR3 is TGTGCCAGCAGTTGGACAGGGGCTAATGAAAAACTGTTTTTT. Translating gives CASSWTGANEKLFF.

The rearrangement joins TRBV6-6 to TRBJ2-1; 9 bases fit TRBD2. With 6 bases clipped from V and 2 bases from J, the junction kept 8 bases outside the gene matches. The CDR3 runs 16 residues. Germline assignment: CDR1 MNHNY and CDR2 SVGAGI (reference sequence). CDR3 sequence reads: CASRHEAGGPYNEQFF. CDR3 DNA: TGTGCCAGCAGACATGAGGCGGGAGGGCCCTACAATGAGCAGTTCTTC.

The chain combines TRBV2 with TRBJ2-5, with unresolved D. CDR3 size: 13 residues. Trimming left V 4 bases short and J 0 bases short, with 6 bases between. Germline-derived CDR1 and CDR2 are SNHLY and FYNNEI. The CDR3 reads CASSVRYQETQYF. CDR3 in DNA: TGTGCCAGCAGTGTGAGGTACCAAGAGACCCAGTACTTC.

The chain couples TRBV5-1 to TRBJ2-5, with 9 bases that match TRBD2. J gave up 1 base and V 4 bases, and 8 bases lay outside the gene matches. The CDR3 length is 16 residues. Per the germline V gene, CDR1 is SGHRS and CDR2 is YFSETQ. CDR3 residues: CASSLSFSGSQETQYF. The CDR3 DNA follows: TGCGCCAGCAGCCTCTCCTTTAGCGGGAGCCAAGAGACCCAGTACTTC. The full variable domain, with the rest looked up from reference TRBV5-1 and TRBJ2-5, is KAGVTQTPRYLIKTRGQQVTLSCSPISGHRSVSWYQQTPGQGLQFLFEYFSETQRNKGNFPGRFSGRQFSNSRSEMNVSTLELGDSALYLCASSLSFSGSQETQYFGPGTRLLVL.

The CDR3 loop is CASRSPTSGSSYEQYF. The DNA of the CDR3 is TGTGCCAGCAGGTCTCCGACTAGCGGGAGTTCCTACGAGCAGTACTTC. The rearrangement joins TRBV11-2 to TRBJ2-7; 12 nucleotides line up with TRBD2. Germline assignment: CDR1 SGHAT and CDR2 FQNNGV. Trimming removed 6 bases from V and 1 base from J; junction bases left unmatched: 7. The CDR3 totals 16 residues.